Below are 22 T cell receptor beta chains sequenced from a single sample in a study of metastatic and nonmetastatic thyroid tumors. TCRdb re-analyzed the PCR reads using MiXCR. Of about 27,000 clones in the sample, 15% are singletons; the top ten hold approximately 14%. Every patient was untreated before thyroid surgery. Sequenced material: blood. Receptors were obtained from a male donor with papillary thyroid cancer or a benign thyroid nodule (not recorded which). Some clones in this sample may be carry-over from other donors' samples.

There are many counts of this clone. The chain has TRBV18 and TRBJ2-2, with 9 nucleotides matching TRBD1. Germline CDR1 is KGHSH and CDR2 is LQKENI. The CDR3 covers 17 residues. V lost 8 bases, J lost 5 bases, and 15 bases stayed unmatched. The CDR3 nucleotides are TGTGCCAGCGCAGTCACCCCGGGACAGGGTCGAACCGGGGAGCTGTTTTTT. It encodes CASAVTPGQGRTGELFF.

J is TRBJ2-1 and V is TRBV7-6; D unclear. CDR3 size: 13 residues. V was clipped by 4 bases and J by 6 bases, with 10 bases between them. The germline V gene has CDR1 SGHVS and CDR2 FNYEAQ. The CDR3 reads CASSCRFINEQFF. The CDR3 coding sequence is TGTGCCAGCAGCTGTAGGTTTATCAATGAGCAGTTCTTC.

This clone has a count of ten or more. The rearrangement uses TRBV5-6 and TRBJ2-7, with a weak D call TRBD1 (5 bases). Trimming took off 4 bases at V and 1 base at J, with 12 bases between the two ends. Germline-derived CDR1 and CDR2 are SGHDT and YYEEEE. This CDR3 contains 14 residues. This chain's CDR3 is CASSPAGKSYEQYF. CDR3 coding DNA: TGTGCCAGCAGCCCGGCAGGGAAATCCTACGAGCAGTACTTC.

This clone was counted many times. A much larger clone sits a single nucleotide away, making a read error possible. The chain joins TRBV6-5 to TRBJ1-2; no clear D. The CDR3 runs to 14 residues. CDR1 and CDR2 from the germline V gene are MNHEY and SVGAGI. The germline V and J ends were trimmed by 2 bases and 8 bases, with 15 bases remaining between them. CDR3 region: CASSYNSPGWGYTF. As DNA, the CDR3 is TGTGCCAGCAGTTACAACTCGCCCGGGTGGGGCTACACCTTC.

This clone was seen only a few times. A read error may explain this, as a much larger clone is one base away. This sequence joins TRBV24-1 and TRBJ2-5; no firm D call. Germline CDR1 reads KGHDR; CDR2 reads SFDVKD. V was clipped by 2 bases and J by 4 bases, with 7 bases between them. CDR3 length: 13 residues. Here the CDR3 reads CATSDSVGETQYF. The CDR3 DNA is TGTGCCACCAGTGATTCGGTGGGAGAGACCCAGTACTTC.

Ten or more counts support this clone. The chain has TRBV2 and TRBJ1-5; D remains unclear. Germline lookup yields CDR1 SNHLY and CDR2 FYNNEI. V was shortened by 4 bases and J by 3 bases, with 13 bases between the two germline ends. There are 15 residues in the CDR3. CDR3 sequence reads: CASSVGQANNQPQHF. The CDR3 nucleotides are TGTGCCAGCAGTGTGGGCCAGGCTAACAATCAGCCCCAGCATTTT.

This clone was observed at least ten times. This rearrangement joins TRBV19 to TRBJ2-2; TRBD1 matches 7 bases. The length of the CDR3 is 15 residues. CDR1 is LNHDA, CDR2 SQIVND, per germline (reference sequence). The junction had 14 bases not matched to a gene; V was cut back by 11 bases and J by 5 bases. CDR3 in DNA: TGTGCCTCCAAGGGGGCCGGAGGATGGACCGGGGAGCTGTTTTTT. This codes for CASKGAGGWTGELFF.

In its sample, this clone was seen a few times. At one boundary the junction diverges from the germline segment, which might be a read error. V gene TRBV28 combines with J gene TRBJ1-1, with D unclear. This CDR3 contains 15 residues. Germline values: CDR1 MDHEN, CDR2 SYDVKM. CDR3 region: CASSLGVGTNTEASF. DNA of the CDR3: TGTGCCAGCAGCCTCGGCGTGGGTACGAACACTGAAGCTTCCTTT.

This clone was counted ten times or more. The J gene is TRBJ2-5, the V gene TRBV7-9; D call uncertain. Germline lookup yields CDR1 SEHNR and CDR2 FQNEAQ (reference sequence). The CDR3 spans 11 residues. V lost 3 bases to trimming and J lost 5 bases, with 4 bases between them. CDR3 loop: CASSFLETQYF. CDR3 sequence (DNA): TGTGCCAGCAGCTTCCTGGAGACCCAGTACTTC.

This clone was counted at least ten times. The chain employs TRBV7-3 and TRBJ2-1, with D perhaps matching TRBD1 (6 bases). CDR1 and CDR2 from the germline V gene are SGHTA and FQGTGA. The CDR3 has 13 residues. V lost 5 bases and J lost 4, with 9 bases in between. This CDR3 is CASSPRGYNEQFF. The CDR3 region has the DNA TGTGCCAGCAGCCCGAGGGGGTACAATGAGCAGTTCTTC.

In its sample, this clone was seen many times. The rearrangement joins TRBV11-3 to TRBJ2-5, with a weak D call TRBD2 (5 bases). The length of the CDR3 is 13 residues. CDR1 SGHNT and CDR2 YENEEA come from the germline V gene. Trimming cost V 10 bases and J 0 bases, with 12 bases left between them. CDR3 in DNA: TGTGCCACAAGGAAGCGGAACCAAGAGACCCAGTACTTC. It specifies CATRKRNQETQYF.

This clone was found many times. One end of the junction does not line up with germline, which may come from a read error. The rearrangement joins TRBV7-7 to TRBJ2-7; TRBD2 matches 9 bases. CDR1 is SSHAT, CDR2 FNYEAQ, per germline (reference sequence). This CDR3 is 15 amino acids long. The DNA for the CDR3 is TGTGCTAGCAGTTTCGGGCCGGGACTAGCCGCCGAGCAGTACTTC. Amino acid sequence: CASSFGPGLAAEQYF.

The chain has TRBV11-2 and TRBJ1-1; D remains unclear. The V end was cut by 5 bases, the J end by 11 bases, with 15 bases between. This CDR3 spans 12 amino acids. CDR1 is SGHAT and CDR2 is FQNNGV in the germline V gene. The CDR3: CASSDRVYRAFF. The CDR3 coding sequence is TGTGCCAGCAGCGATCGGGTATATCGGGCTTTCTTT.

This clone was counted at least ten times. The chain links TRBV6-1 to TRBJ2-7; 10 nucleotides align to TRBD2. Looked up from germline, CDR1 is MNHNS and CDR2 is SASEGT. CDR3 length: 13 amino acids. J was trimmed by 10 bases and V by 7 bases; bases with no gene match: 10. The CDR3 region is CASTEREGRVQYF. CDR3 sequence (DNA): TGTGCCAGCACCGAGCGGGAGGGCAGGGTCCAGTACTTC.

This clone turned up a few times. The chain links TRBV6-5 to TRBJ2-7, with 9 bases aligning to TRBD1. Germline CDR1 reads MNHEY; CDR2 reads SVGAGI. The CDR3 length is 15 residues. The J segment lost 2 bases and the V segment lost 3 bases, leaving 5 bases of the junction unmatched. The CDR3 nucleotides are TGTGCCAGCAGTTATTGGGGACAGGGTCCCTACGAGCAGTACTTC. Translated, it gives CASSYWGQGPYEQYF.

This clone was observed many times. The CDR3 protein is CASSSDLNMPQHF. CDR3 sequence (DNA): TGTGCCAGCAGCTCCGACCTTAATATGCCCCAGCATTTT. The chain carries TRBV7-9 and TRBJ1-5; no clear D. This CDR3 region has 13 residues. Germline V gene sequence: CDR1 SEHNR, CDR2 FQNEAQ (reference sequence). V was trimmed by 4 bases and J by 9 bases, leaving 13 bases between them. The variable domain in full, completed from reference TRBV7-9 and TRBJ1-5, reads DTGVSQNPRHKITKRGQNVTFRCDPISEHNRLYWYRQTLGQGPEFLTYFQNEAQLEKSRLLSDRFSAERPKGSFSTLEIQRTEQGDSAMYLCASSSDLNMPQHFGDGTRLSIL.

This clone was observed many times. The chain's CDR3 is CASGLVLGTPALNEQFF. CDR3 sequence (DNA): TGTGCTAGTGGTTTGGTACTGGGGACGCCGGCCCTAAATGAGCAGTTCTTC. V is TRBV12-5 and J is TRBJ2-1, with D possibly being TRBD1 or TRBD2 (5 bases each). V lost 0 bases and J 7 bases, leaving 19 bases between the germline ends. Germline V CDR1 and CDR2: LGHNT, FRNRAP. The CDR3 loop spans 17 amino acids.

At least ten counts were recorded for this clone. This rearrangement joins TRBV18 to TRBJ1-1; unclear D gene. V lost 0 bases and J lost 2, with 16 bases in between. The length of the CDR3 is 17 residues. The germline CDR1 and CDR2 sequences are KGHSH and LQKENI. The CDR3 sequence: CASSPPGRRAGNTEAFF. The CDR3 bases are TGTGCCAGCTCACCACCGGGGAGGAGGGCAGGCAACACTGAAGCTTTCTTT.

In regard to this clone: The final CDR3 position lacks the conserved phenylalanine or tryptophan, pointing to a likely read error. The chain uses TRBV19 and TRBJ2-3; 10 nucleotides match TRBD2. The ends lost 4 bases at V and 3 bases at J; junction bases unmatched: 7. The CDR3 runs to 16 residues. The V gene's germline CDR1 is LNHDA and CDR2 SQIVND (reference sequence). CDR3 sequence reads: CASSRLAGFPTDTQYL. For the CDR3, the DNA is TGTGCCAGTAGTAGACTAGCGGGCTTCCCTACAGATACGCAGTATCTT.

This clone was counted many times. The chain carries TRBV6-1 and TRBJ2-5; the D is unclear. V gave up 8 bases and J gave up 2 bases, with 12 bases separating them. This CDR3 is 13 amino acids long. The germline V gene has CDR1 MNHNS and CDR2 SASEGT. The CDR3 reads CASGRPDQETQYF. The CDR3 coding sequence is TGTGCCAGCGGACGCCCGGATCAAGAGACCCAGTACTTC.

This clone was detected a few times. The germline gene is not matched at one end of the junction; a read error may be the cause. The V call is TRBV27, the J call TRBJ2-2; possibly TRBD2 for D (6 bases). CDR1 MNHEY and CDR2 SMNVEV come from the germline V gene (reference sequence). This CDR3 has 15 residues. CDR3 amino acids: CASTAGTPNTGGLFF. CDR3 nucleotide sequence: TGTGCCAGCACCGCCGGTACCCCGAACACCGGGGGGCTGTTTTTT.

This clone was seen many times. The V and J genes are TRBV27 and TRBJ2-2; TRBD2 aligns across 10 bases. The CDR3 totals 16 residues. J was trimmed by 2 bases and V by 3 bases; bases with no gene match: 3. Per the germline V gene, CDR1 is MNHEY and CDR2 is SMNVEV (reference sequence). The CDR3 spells CASSLGTSVNTGELFF. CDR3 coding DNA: TGTGCCAGCAGTTTGGGGACTAGCGTAAACACCGGGGAGCTGTTTTTT.